The clone carrying this TCR beta chain was seen more than once but under ten times. No antigen is known for it. The V gene's germline CDR1 is SGHTA and CDR2 FQGTGA. The CDR3 is 13 amino acids. Trimming cost V 2 bases and J 9 bases, with 14 bases left between them. The record originates from a study of beta chain features in type 1 diabetes. General observations from the study: In type 1 diabetes patients, VDJ junctions had fewer insertions; deletions at these junctions were more frequent. TCRB CDR3 length was moderately but significantly reduced in all four CD4+ subsets of Type 1 diabetes patients.

Expressed TCRB transcripts were sequenced after all isolated RNA was converted to cDNA. Roughly 3.6 million reads, on average, came from each naive, central memory and regulatory T cell sample. Repertoires were generated with immunoSEQ multiplex PCR, while TCRdb's copy carries only in-frame clones and drops some. The sample carries roughly 400,000 clones, about 16% recorded once. Sequencing was performed on naive CD4+ T cells from blood. This TCR was recovered from a woman under 30 in good health. The gene calls are TRBV7-3 and TRBJ2-7, with a tentative D call TRBD2 (5 bases). The CDR3 loop reads CASSLEGQAPQYF. The CDR3 region has the DNA TGTGCCAGCAGCTTAGAGGGCCAGGCCCCGCAGTACTTC.